Below, one TCR beta chain is given with its context. V gave up 4 bases and J gave up 5 bases; unmatched junction bases: 9. The germline V gene has CDR1 SGHAT and CDR2 FQNNGV. CDR3 length: 15 amino acids. This sample stems from a study of T cell repertoires in cytomegalovirus infection. TCRdb reprocessed the reads with MiXCR, giving one entry per CDR3 protein. The sample shows 200,000 to 300,000 distinct CDR3 sequences, roughly 10% of them seen only once. V is TRBV11-2 and J is TRBJ2-7, with 9 bases matching TRBD1. Sequencing used PBMCs. This sequence originates from a human donor in good health (CMV status not recorded). Some clones in this sample may be carry-over from other donors' samples. CDR3 loop: CASSSLPGQGNEQYF. CDR3 DNA sequence: TGTGCCAGCAGCTCTCTTCCGGGACAGGGCAACGAGCAGTACTTC.